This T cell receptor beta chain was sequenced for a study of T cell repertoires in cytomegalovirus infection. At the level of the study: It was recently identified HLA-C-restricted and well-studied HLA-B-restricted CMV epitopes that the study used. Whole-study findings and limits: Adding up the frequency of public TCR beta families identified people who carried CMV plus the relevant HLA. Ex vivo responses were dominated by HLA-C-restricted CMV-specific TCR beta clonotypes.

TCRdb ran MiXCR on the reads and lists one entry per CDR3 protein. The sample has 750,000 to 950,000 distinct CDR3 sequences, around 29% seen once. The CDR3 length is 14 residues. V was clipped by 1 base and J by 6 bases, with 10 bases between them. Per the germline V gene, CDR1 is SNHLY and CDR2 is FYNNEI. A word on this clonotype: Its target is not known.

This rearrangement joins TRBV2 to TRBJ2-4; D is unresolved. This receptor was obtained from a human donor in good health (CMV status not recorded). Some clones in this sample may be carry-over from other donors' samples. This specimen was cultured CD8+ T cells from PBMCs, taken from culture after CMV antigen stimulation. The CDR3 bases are TGTGCCAGCAGTGAAGAGGGCTTAGGAAACATTCAGTACTTC. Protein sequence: CASSEEGLGNIQYF.